This TCR beta chain was profiled in a study of cytomegalovirus exposure and HLA in healthy donors. Study-level results: Researchers had no immune exposure information except CMV serostatus available. DRB1 had the most TCR associations and HLA-C the fewest, a later analysis found, with rates varying by HLA locus. Near-uniform donor sequencing depth was presumed by presence/absence analyses.

PCR amplification relied on 60 Vbeta primers (plus 13 Jbeta primers). Original processing methods: Tens of millions of unique TCR beta chains, around 10 million of them shared, were counted by a later analysis. Sequencing was performed with immunoSEQ multiplex PCR; in TCRdb, only in-frame clones are kept and a portion is missing. The V and J calls and clone size were taken over from that table, and D and trimming were inferred from the DNA. The table has around 140,000 clones, just under 85% seen once. About this clone: Its antigen is not identified.

Trimming stripped 1 base from V and 3 bases from J, with 7 bases between. The CDR3 spans 13 residues. The V gene's germline CDR1 is GTSNPN and CDR2 SVGIG (reference sequence). This chain links TRBV30 with TRBJ1-5; tentatively, D is TRBD1 (5 bases). The source of this sequence is a woman aged 55-75 years in good health and CMV-seropositive. Sequenced: PBMCs. Here the CDR3 reads CAWSGQNNQPQHF. CDR3 coding DNA: TGTGCCTGGAGTGGACAGAACAATCAGCCCCAGCATTTT.